This entry describes one T cell receptor (beta chain). Antigen specificity is unknown. Researchers ran the PCR with 60 Vbeta and 13 Jbeta primers. Measured with immunoSEQ multiplex PCR; TCRdb has only the in-frame clones, and not every one. Found here are some 130,000 clones, 80% of them singletons; the top ten hold just over 1%. This entry belongs to a study of cytomegalovirus exposure and HLA in healthy donors. This CDR3 is built from 15 residues. Losses at the gene ends were 0 bases for V and 6 bases for J; bases not matched to a gene: 5. The germline CDR1 and CDR2 sequences are SGHRS and YFSETQ. Study conclusions and caveats: In a later analysis, the majority of CMV-associated beta chains seemingly showed HLA restriction. The investigators catalogued some 160 TCR beta chains as cytomegalovirus-associated.

The source material was PBMCs. The chain uses TRBV5-1 and TRBJ1-2, with 10 bases lining up with TRBD1. The TCR comes from a human donor in good health. The CDR3 nucleotides are TGCGCCAGCAGCTTGGTCCCGGGACAGGGGAATGGCTACACCTTC. Translated, it gives CASSLVPGQGNGYTF.